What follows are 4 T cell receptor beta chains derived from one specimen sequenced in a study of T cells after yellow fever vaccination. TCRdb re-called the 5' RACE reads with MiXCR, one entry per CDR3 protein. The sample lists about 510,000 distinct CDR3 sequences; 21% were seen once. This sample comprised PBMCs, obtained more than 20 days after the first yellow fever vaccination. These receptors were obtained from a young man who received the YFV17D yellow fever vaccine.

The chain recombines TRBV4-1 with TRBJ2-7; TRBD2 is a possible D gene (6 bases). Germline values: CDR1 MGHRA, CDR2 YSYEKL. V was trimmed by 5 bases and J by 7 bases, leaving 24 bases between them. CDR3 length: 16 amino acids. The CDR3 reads CASSGGYSRDHSEQYF. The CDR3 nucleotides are TGCGCCAGCAGCGGAGGGTACTCGCGGGACCATTCGGAGCAGTACTTC.

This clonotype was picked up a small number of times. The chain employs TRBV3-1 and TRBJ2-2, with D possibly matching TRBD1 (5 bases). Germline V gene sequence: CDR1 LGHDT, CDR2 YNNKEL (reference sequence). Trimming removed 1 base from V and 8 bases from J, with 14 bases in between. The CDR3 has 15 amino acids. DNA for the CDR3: TGTGCCAGCAGCCAAGGAAAAGGGGTTGCAGGGGAGCTGTTTTTT. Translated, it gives CASSQGKGVAGELFF.

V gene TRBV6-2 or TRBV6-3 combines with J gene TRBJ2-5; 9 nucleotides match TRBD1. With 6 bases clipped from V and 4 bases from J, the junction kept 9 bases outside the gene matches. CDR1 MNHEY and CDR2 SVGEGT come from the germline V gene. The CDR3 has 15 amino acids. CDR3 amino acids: CASRKDRGGIETQYF. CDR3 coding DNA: TGTGCCAGCAGAAAGGACAGGGGTGGCATAGAGACCCAGTACTTC.

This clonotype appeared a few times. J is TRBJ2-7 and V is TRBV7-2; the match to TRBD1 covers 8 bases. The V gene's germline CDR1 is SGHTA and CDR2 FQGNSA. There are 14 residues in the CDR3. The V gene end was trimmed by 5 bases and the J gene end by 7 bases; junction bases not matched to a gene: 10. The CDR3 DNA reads TGTGCCAGCAGCCCCCCCCAGGGGGCTTGGGAGCAGTACTTC. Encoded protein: CASSPPQGAWEQYF.